These T cell receptor beta chains were read from a single sample in a study of cytomegalovirus exposure and HLA in healthy donors. TCRdb's table, derived via immunoSEQ multiplex PCR, lists solely in-frame clones and lacks some. This sample has some 220,000 clones, with just under 80% found just once. Sequenced material: PBMCs. The receptors here all came from a boy aged 5-17 years in good health and CMV-seronegative. The CDR3 runs from the conserved cysteine through the conserved F or W. D genes are given only for firm matches. Clone size, where shown, is once, few, many, or a class for clones that have expanded.

d_gene | j_gene | v_gene | abundance | CDR3aa | CDR3nt
TRBD2 | TRBJ2-5 | TRBV2 | NA | CASSEAGTSQETQYF | TGTGCCAGCAGTGAAGCCGGGACTAGTCAAGAGACCCAGTACTTC
NA | TRBJ2-4 | TRBV1 | NA | CTSSPRGQGSENIQYF | TGCACCAGCAGCCCGAGAGGACAGGGAAGCGAAAACATTCAGTACTTC
TRBD2 | TRBJ2-3 | TRBV4-1 | NA | CASSPSPTSMTDTQYF | TGCGCCAGCAGCCCTTCCCCGACTAGCATGACAGATACGCAGTATTTT
NA | TRBJ1-2 | TRBV9 | NA | CASSALLRQDGYTF | TGTGCCAGCAGCGCCCTTTTGAGGCAAGATGGCTACACCTTC
TRBD1 | TRBJ1-2 | TRBV9 | NA | CASSSSRDSGYTF | TGTGCCAGCAGCTCGTCCAGGGACAGTGGCTACACCTTC
NA | TRBJ2-1 | TRBV29-1 | NA | CSAPLSSYNEQFF | TGCAGCGCCCCCCTCAGCTCCTACAATGAGCAGTTCTTC
TRBD2 | TRBJ2-6 | TRBV7-2 | NA | CASSSPAGGGAGANVLTF | TGTGCCAGCAGCTCACCAGCGGGAGGAGGAGCGGGGGCCAACGTCCTGACTTTC
NA | TRBJ1-4 | TRBV7-9 | NA | CASSLVFGALNEKLFF | TGTGCCAGCAGCTTAGTCTTCGGTGCCTTGAATGAAAAACTGTTTTTT
TRBD1 | TRBJ1-5 | TRBV5-1 | NA | CASSPGTDNQPQHF | TGCGCCAGCAGCCCTGGGACAGACAATCAGCCCCAGCATTTT
NA | TRBJ2-7 | TRBV7-2 | NA | CASSLDRGMGQYF | TGTGCCAGCAGCTTAGATCGGGGGATGGGGCAGTACTTC
TRBD1 | TRBJ1-1 | TRBV2 | NA | CASSERGHRALAFF | TGTGCCAGCAGTGAAAGGGGGCACAGGGCTTTAGCTTTCTTT
NA | TRBJ1-2 | TRBV6-1 | NA | CASSVQGALYGYTF | TGTGCCAGCAGTGTACAGGGTGCCCTATACGGCTACACCTTC
NA | TRBJ2-2 | TRBV7-7 | NA | CASSSIGGPNTGELFF | TGTGCCAGCAGCTCCATAGGCGGCCCGAACACCGGGGAGCTGTTTTTT
TRBD2 | TRBJ2-5 | TRBV5-8 | NA | CASSPSGSLLEETQYF | TGTGCCAGCAGCCCTAGCGGTTCACTTTTAGAAGAGACCCAGTACTTC
NA | TRBJ1-5 | TRBV21-1 | NA | CASYHWTGPTDQPQHF | TGTGCCAGCTACCATTGGACAGGTCCAACGGATCAGCCCCAGCATTTT
TRBD1 | TRBJ1-5 | TRBV5-1 | NA | CASSRGTGGSNQPQHF | TGCGCCAGCAGCCGAGGGACAGGGGGTAGCAATCAGCCCCAGCATTTT
NA | TRBJ1-1 | TRBV30 | NA | CAWDRYRENTEAFF | TGTGCCTGGGATCGGTACAGAGAGAACACTGAAGCTTTCTTT
TRBD2 | TRBJ2-7 | TRBV4-2 | NA | CASSQTSTDPYEQYF | TGTGCCAGCAGCCAGACTAGCACCGACCCCTACGAGCAGTACTTC
NA | TRBJ2-7 | TRBV7-2 | NA | CASSLIRSNYEQYF | TGTGCCAGCAGCTTAATACGGTCAAACTACGAGCAGTACTTC
NA | TRBJ2-3 | TRBV5-5 | NA | CASSFFRDTQYF | TGTGCCAGCAGCTTTTTTCGGGATACGCAGTATTTT
NA | TRBJ1-1 | TRBV6-5 | NA | CASRPGVNTEAFF | TGTGCCAGCAGACCCGGAGTGAACACTGAAGCTTTCTTT
NA | TRBJ1-5 | TRBV6-1 | NA | CASSEATANQPQHF | TGTGCCAGCAGTGAAGCGACAGCTAATCAGCCCCAGCATTTT
NA | TRBJ1-6 | TRBV5-6 | once | CASSLLDSSNSPLHF | TGTGCCAGCAGCCTGTTGGACAGCAGCAATTCACCCCTCCACTTT
NA | TRBJ2-5 | TRBV27 | NA | CASSLSGAKETQYF | TGTGCCAGCAGTTTATCGGGGGCGAAAGAGACCCAGTACTTC
NA | TRBJ2-5 | TRBV27 | NA | CASREYFRDWETQYF | TGTGCCAGCAGAGAATACTTCCGGGACTGGGAGACCCAGTACTTC
NA | TRBJ2-7 | TRBV9 | NA | CASSQGISYEQYF | TGTGCCAGCAGCCAGGGCATCTCCTACGAGCAGTACTTC
TRBD2 | TRBJ2-1 | TRBV7-2 | NA | CASSDSGRLYYNEQFF | TGTGCCAGCAGCGATAGCGGGAGGCTATACTACAATGAGCAGTTCTTC
NA | TRBJ1-3 | TRBV5-6 | NA | CASSLVRQGGGNTIYF | TGTGCCAGCAGCTTGGTTCGGCAGGGAGGTGGAAACACCATATATTTT
NA | TRBJ2-1 | TRBV5-4 | NA | CASSAVGVSYNEQFF | TGTGCCAGCAGCGCCGTCGGGGTATCCTACAATGAGCAGTTCTTC
NA | TRBJ2-7 | TRBV5-6 | NA | CASSAGGATSEQYF | TGTGCCAGCAGCGCAGGTGGGGCGACGAGCGAGCAGTACTTC
NA | TRBJ2-3 | TRBV7-2 | NA | CASSLAREDTQYF | TGTGCCAGCAGCTTAGCTCGGGAGGATACGCAGTATTTT
TRBD2 | TRBJ2-1 | TRBV7-9 | NA | CASSLLAGDPYNEQFF | TGTGCCAGCAGCTTACTAGCGGGGGACCCCTACAATGAGCAGTTCTTC
TRBD1 | TRBJ1-2 | TRBV7-6 | NA | CASSLAETPAGTGGDGYTF | TGTGCCAGCAGCTTAGCGGAAACCCCCGCCGGGACAGGGGGGGACGGCTACACCTTC
NA | TRBJ1-3 | TRBV29-1 | NA | CSVDSLSPDTIYF | TGCAGCGTTGATTCTCTCTCTCCGGACACCATATATTTT
NA | TRBJ2-7 | TRBV9 | once | CASSVAAGDYEQYF | TGTGCCAGCAGCGTAGCGGCGGGTGACTACGAGCAGTACTTC
TRBD1 | TRBJ2-5 | TRBV5-8 | NA | CASRMGQQETQYF | TGTGCCAGCAGGATGGGACAGCAAGAGACCCAGTACTTC
TRBD2 | TRBJ2-7 | TRBV6-5 | few | CASSYTRTSGSYEQYF | TGTGCCAGCAGTTACACCCGGACTAGCGGGTCCTACGAGCAGTACTTC
TRBD1 | TRBJ1-2 | TRBV11-2 | NA | CASSSGTGSNLPMGNGYTF | TGTGCCAGCAGTTCCGGGACAGGGTCAAATTTACCGATGGGGAATGGCTACACCTTC
NA | TRBJ1-1 | TRBV4-2 | NA | CASSQWEGLNTEAFF | TGTGCCAGCAGCCAATGGGAGGGCCTGAACACTGAAGCTTTCTTT
NA | TRBJ2-5 | TRBV5-4 | NA | CASSIGLEETQYF | TGTGCCAGCAGCATCGGACTGGAAGAGACCCAGTACTTC
NA | TRBJ1-2 | TRBV7-9 | NA | CASSLGGGPYGYTF | TGTGCCAGCAGCTTAGGGGGGGGCCCTTATGGCTACACCTTC
TRBD2 | TRBJ2-1 | TRBV10-3 | NA | CAISEGRTSGNNEQFF | TGTGCCATCAGTGAGGGAAGGACTAGCGGAAACAATGAGCAGTTCTTC
NA | TRBJ1-1 | TRBV13 | once | CASTPYRTEAFF | TGTGCCAGCACCCCGTATCGCACTGAAGCTTTCTTT
TRBD2 | TRBJ2-5 | TRBV5-1 | NA | CASSTGAGQETQYF | TGCGCCAGCAGCACGGGAGCGGGGCAAGAGACCCAGTACTTC
NA | TRBJ2-7 | TRBV5-6 | once | CASSGGKEQYF | TGTGCCAGCAGCGGCGGAAAGGAGCAGTACTTC
NA | TRBJ1-2 | TRBV6-1 | NA | CASSGPTIFTTANYGYTF | TGTGCCAGCAGTGGCCCCACGATCTTTACCACAGCTAACTATGGCTACACCTTC
NA | TRBJ1-5 | TRBV6-5 | few | CASRPGGGINQPQHF | TGTGCCAGCAGGCCCGGGGGGGGTATCAATCAGCCCCAGCATTTT
TRBD2 | TRBJ2-3 | TRBV9 | NA | CASSVTSPRGGTDTQYF | TGTGCCAGCAGCGTCACGAGCCCGCGGGGGGGCACAGATACGCAGTATTTT
NA | TRBJ1-3 | TRBV5-1 | NA | CASSLGSPTSGNTIYF | TGCGCCAGCAGCTTGGGGAGCCCAACCTCTGGAAACACCATATATTTT